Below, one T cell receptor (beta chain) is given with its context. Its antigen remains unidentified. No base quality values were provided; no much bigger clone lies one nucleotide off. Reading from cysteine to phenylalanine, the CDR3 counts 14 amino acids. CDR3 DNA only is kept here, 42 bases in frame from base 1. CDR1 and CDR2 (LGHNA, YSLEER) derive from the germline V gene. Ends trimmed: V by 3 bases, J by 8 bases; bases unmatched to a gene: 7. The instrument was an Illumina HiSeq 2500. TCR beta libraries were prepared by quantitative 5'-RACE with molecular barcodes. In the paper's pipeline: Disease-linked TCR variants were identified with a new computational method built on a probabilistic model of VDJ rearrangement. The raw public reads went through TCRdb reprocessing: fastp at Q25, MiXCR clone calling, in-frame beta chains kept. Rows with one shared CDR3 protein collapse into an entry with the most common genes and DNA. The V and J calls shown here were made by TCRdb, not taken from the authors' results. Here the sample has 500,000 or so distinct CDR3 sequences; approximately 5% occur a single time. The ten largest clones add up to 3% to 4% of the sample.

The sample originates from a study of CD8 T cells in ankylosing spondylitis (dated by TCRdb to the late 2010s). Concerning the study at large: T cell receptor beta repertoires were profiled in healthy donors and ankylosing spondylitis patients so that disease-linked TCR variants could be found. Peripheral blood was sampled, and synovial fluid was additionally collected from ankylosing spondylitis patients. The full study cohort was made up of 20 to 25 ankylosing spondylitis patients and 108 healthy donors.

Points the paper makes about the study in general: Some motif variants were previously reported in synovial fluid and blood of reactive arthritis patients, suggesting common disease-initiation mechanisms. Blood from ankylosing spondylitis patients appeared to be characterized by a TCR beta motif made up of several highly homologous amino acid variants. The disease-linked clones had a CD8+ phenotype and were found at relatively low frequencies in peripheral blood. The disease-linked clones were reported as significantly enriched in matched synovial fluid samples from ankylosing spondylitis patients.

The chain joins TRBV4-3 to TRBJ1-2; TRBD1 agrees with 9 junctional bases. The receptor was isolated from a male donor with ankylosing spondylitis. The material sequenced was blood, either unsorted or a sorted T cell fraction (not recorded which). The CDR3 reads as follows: CASSQEWTGEGYTF. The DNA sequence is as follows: TGCGCCAGCAGCCAGGAATGGACAGGGGAAGGCTACACCTTC.